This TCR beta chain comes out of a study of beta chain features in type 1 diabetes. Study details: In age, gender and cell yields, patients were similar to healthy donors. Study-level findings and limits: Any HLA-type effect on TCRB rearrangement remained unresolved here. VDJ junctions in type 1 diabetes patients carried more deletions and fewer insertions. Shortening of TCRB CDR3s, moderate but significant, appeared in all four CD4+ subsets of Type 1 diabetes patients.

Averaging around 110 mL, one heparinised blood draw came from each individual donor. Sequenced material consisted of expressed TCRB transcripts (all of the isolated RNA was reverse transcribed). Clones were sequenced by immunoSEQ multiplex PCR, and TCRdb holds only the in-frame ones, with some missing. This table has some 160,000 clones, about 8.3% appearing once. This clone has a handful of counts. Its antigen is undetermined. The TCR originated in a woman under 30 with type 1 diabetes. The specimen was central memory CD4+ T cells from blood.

The chain's CDR3 is CASSSGLAGVAYEQYF. The CDR3 DNA follows: TGTGCCAGCAGCTCCGGACTAGCGGGAGTGGCCTACGAGCAGTACTTC. V gene TRBV7-2 combines with J gene TRBJ2-7, with 13 bases matching TRBD2. Germline lookup yields CDR1 SGHTA and CDR2 FQGNSA. This CDR3 region has 16 residues. V was clipped by 4 bases and J by 2 bases; unmatched bases: 5.